At least ten counts were recorded for the clone carrying this T cell receptor (beta chain). The sample originates from a study of identical twins. Germline values: CDR1 SQVTM, CDR2 ANQGSEA. The CDR3 length is 12 residues. The V and J ends lost 2 bases and 8 bases respectively, with 10 bases between them. Unique molecular identifiers were present on the cDNA, and a universal primer site came from template switching. TCRdb called the 5' RACE reads again in MiXCR, with one record for every CDR3 protein. The table includes about 530,000 distinct CDR3 sequences, about 15% detected once. These same data were also listed under a study on yellow fever vaccine responses in identical twins.

The chain combines TRBV29-1 with TRBJ2-1, with D unresolved. The TCR sequence derives from a woman between 18 and 29 years old in good health. The sample taken for sequencing was CD4+ T cells sorted from blood. The CDR3 coding sequence is TGCAGCGTTGAACCAGGACGAGATGAGCAGTTCTTC. This gives the protein CSVEPGRDEQFF.